This TCR beta chain was documented in a study of tumor-infiltrating lymphocytes in primary liver carcinoma. A primer matching the constant region was used to make TCR beta cDNA from approximately 520 ng of total RNA. Three nested multiplex PCR rounds, a slightly modified ARM-PCR, produced the libraries for TCR beta. TRBV1-TRBV30 forward and Cbeta reverse primers drove the first two roughly 10-cycle rounds. MiXCR, applied by TCRdb to the multiplex PCR reads, yields one record per CDR3 protein. There are over 75,000 distinct CDR3 sequences in the sample; 65% to 70% occur only once, and 27% lies in the top ten. Turning to this clonotype: Germline is not matched at one junction end, which may reflect a read error.

The CDR3 sequence is 11 residues long. The germline V gene encodes CDR1 MNHEY and CDR2 SVGAGI. Co-extraction of both nucleic acids (RNA and DNA) used roughly 19-33 mg of unsorted bulk tissue. The chain employs TRBV6-5 and TRBJ2-7; D call uncertain. Sequencing was performed on tumor-adjacent normal liver tissue. The clonotype originates from a man aged 35-49 years with primary liver carcinoma and hepatitis B virus infection. DNA of the CDR3: TGTGTCAGCAGTTGCTCGCGAGAGCAGTACTTC. Residues: CVSSCSREQYF.